The subject of this entry is one T cell receptor (beta chain). Profiled with immunoSEQ multiplex PCR; TCRdb holds only in-frame clones, not every one. In the table there are roughly 770,000 clones, around 96% of which are singletons. The entry originates in a study of shared clonotypes between healthy human individuals. On the study more broadly: Used for every donor were three CD4 naive, three CD4 memory, two CD8 naive and one CD8 memory plate.

V was pared by 5 bases and J by 1 base, with 6 bases of the junction left unmatched. Per germline, CDR1 SGHVS and CDR2 FQNEAQ. This CDR3 spans 16 amino acids. Naive CD8 populations comprised CD45RO-negative cells positively selected for CCR7, excluding terminally differentiated effector memory CD45RA+ cells. The chain employs TRBV7-8 and TRBJ1-3; 9 positions match TRBD1. Sample: naive CD8+ T cells sorted from blood. The receptor's source is a man in his thirties or forties in good health. The CDR3 DNA reads as TGTGCCAGCAGCCCGACAGGGGGAGCGTCTGGAAACACCATATATTTT. Translating gives CASSPTGGASGNTIYF.